This entry lists 12 T cell receptor beta chains sequenced from one sample in a study of blood T cell repertoires in COVID-19. Assay: immunoSEQ multiplex PCR; the TCRdb copy retains only in-frame clones and omits some. The sample includes about 150,000 clones, approximately 86% of them seen just once. The source material was peripheral blood. The receptors here all came from a woman older than 75 with active or convalescent COVID-19.

The V call is TRBV5-6, the J call TRBJ2-7; possibly TRBD2 for D (5 bases). The CDR3 is made up of 13 amino acids. V shed 1 base and J shed 6 bases, with 11 bases lying between them. The germline V gene has CDR1 SGHDT and CDR2 YYEEEE. In DNA form, the CDR3 reads TGTGCCAGCAGCTTGAGGACTCCGGGCGAGCAGTACTTC. Protein product: CASSLRTPGEQYF.

V and J are TRBV19 and TRBJ1-1; weak D call: TRBD1 (6 bases). CDR1 LNHDA and CDR2 SQIVND come from the germline V gene (reference sequence). The CDR3 contains 16 residues. V was pared by 5 bases and J by 0 bases, with 16 bases between. The CDR3 DNA reads as TGTGCCAGTAGTCCAGCCCACGACAGGCTGAACACTGAAGCTTTCTTT. It translates to CASSPAHDRLNTEAFF.

The rearrangement joins TRBV5-8 to TRBJ2-2; no clear D gene. The germline V gene has CDR1 SGHTS and CDR2 YDEGEE. This CDR3 has 15 amino acids. Trimming stripped 2 bases from V and 0 bases from J, with 8 bases between. CDR3 DNA sequence: TGTGCCAGCAGCTTTGGGCGAACGAACACCGGGGAGCTGTTTTTT. This codes for CASSFGRTNTGELFF.

The V call is TRBV7-9, the J call TRBJ1-4; unclear D gene. The CDR3 runs 15 residues. Germline assignment: CDR1 SEHNR and CDR2 FQNEAQ (reference sequence). V was pared by 3 bases and J by 3 bases, with 11 bases between. The CDR3 DNA reads as TGTGCCAGCAGCTTCGGGGATAGGGCTAATGAAAAACTGTTTTTT. Translation: CASSFGDRANEKLFF.

This chain connects TRBV2 to TRBJ2-7; 15 bases are shared with TRBD2. CDR3 length: 16 amino acids. The germline V gene has CDR1 SNHLY and CDR2 FYNNEI. V lost 7 bases to trimming and J lost 1 base; unmatched junction nucleotides: 5. The CDR3 reads CASTGLAGGSSYEQYF. The CDR3 DNA sequence: TGTGCCAGCACGGGACTAGCGGGAGGTTCTTCCTACGAGCAGTACTTC.

Note on this clone: This CDR3 is also generated by other DNA sequences in the sample. V and J are TRBV6-6 and TRBJ2-1; D is unresolved. V lost 3 bases and J 4 bases, leaving 10 bases between the germline ends. Germline-derived CDR1 and CDR2 are MNHNY and SVGAGI (reference sequence). The CDR3 is 14 amino acids. The CDR3 sequence is CASSYSRVYNEQFF. In DNA, the CDR3 is TGTGCCAGCAGTTATTCCCGGGTTTACAATGAGCAGTTCTTC.

The rearrangement links TRBV15 to TRBJ2-3, with 10 bases lining up with TRBD2. V gave up 5 bases and J gave up 5 bases; unmatched junction bases: 1. The germline V gene has CDR1 LNHNV and CDR2 YYDKDF (reference sequence). The CDR3 covers 13 residues. The CDR3 DNA follows: TGTGCCACCAGCCTAGCGGGAGTAGATACGCAGTATTTT. The encoded protein is CATSLAGVDTQYF.

The rearrangement links TRBV6-5 to TRBJ1-3; D perhaps matches TRBD1 (5 bases). Trimming removed 6 bases at V and 3 bases at J, with 15 bases between. Germline CDR1 MNHEY, CDR2 SVGAGI. The CDR3 is made up of 15 amino acids. In DNA form, the CDR3 reads TGTGCCAGCAGGGGGGGAGGAAGCTTTGGAAACACCATATATTTT. It encodes CASRGGGSFGNTIYF.

This chain uses TRBV5-1 with TRBJ1-1; no clear D gene. Germline CDR1 and CDR2: SGHRS and YFSETQ. V lost 4 bases, J lost 2 bases, and 9 bases lay in between. This CDR3 has 13 amino acids. In DNA form, the CDR3 reads TGCGCCAGCAGCGGTAGTTTTAACACTGAAGCTTTCTTT. It translates to CASSGSFNTEAFF.

The rearrangement uses TRBV4-1 and TRBJ2-3; TRBD1 might be the D (5 bases). V was pared by 1 base and J by 3 bases, with 14 bases between. CDR3 length: 16 amino acids. Germline V lookup: CDR1 MGHRA, CDR2 YSYEKL. This CDR3 reads CASSQVHRQGTDTQYF. DNA of the CDR3: TGCGCCAGCAGCCAAGTACATAGGCAGGGAACAGATACGCAGTATTTT.

V gene TRBV7-2 combines with J gene TRBJ1-6; 7 nucleotides match TRBD1. V lost 2 bases, J lost 0 bases, and 7 bases stayed unmatched. Germline V gene sequence: CDR1 SGHTA, CDR2 FQGNSA. This CDR3 is built from 18 residues. CDR3 sequence (DNA): TGTGCCAGCAGCTTATCTACAGGGGCGAGCTCCTATAATTCACCCCTCCACTTT. Its translation: CASSLSTGASSYNSPLHF.

V gene TRBV5-1 combines with J gene TRBJ2-2, with 10 bases lining up with TRBD1. CDR1 and CDR2 (germline): SGHRS, YFSETQ. Trimming removed 6 bases from V and 5 bases from J; junction bases left unmatched: 4. This CDR3 is built from 14 residues. This CDR3 is CASTRDRGTGELFF. CDR3 DNA sequence: TGCGCCAGCACCCGGGACAGGGGAACCGGGGAGCTGTTTTTT. Supplemented by reference TRBV5-1 and TRBJ2-2, the full variable domain reads KAGVTQTPRYLIKTRGQQVTLSCSPISGHRSVSWYQQTPGQGLQFLFEYFSETQRNKGNFPGRFSGRQFSNSRSEMNVSTLELGDSALYLCASTRDRGTGELFFGEGSRLTVL.